This T cell receptor (beta chain) emerged from a study of blood T cell repertoires in COVID-19. About the research overall: Samples of COVID-19 (acute and convalescent) were obtained from the United States, Italy and Spain. PBMCs, B-cell-depleted T cells, or T cells provided the cDNA or gDNA that made up the material.

Concerning this clone itself: Additional DNA sequences in this sample encode the identical CDR3.

Original methodology: Amplification of reference gene primers provided the estimated nucleated cell counts. Sequencing was performed with immunoSEQ multiplex PCR; in TCRdb, only in-frame clones are kept and a portion is missing. The DNA gave D and trimming, while V, J and clone size come from that table. The sample includes about 69,000 clones, approximately 85% of them seen just once. After removal of 5 bases from V and 6 bases from J, the junction contained 10 bases not matched to a gene. There are 15 residues in the CDR3. CDR1 is MNHNY and CDR2 is SVGAGI in the germline V gene (reference sequence).

The chain is built from TRBV6-6 and TRBJ1-5; TRBD1 aligns across 7 bases. The sequenced material came from peripheral blood. This receptor was taken from a man older than 75 with acute or convalescent COVID-19. The CDR3 sequence: CASSRGRDRGQPQHF. CDR3 DNA: TGTGCCAGCAGTAGGGGCCGGGACAGAGGTCAGCCCCAGCATTTT.